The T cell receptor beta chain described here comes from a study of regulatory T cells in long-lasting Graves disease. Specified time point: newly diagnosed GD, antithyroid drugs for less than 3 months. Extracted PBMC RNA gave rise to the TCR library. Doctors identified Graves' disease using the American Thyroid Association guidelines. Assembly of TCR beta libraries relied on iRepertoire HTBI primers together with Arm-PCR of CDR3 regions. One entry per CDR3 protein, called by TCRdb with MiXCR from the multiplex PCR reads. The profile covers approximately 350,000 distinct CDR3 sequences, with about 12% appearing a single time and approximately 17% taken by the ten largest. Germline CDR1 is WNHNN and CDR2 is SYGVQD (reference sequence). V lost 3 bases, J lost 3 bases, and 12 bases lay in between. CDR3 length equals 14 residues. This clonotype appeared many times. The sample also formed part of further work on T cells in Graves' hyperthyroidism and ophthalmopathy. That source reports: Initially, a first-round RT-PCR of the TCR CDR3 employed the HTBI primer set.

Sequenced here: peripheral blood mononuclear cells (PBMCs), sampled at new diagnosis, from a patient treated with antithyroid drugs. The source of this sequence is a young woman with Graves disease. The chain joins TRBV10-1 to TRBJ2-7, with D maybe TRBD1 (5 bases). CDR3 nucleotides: TGCGCCAGCAGTGACCAGGGAATAGGCTACGAGCAGTACTTC. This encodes CASSDQGIGYEQYF.